This T cell receptor beta chain was retrieved from a study of shared clonotypes between healthy human individuals. The study, taken as a whole, reports: With a handful of donors compared, about 5% of naive CD4 clonotypes were shared.

The material for each subset, its genomic DNA, was split evenly across several immunoSEQ plates. It was about 190 ng DNA, 25,000 to 35,000 T cell genomes, that sorted-subset replicate PCRs used. TCRdb's table, derived via immunoSEQ multiplex PCR, lists solely in-frame clones and lacks some. Of approximately 980,000 clones detected, approximately 80% appear once; the ten largest clones hold around 1.5%. As regards this clone: What it binds is unknown.

Trimming cost V 0 bases and J 7 bases, with 10 bases left between them. The CDR3 runs to 14 residues. CDR1 and CDR2 from the germline V gene are LGHNA and YSLEER. The genes are TRBV4-3 and TRBJ1-5, with a possible D match to TRBD1 (5 bases). What was sequenced was memory CD4+ T cells sorted from blood. Subset described: CD45RA-negative fraction. This sequence originates from a young man in good health. The CDR3 sequence: CASSQDRGLQPQHF. DNA of the CDR3: TGCGCCAGCAGCCAAGATAGGGGACTACAGCCCCAGCATTTT.